The text below deals with one T cell receptor beta chain. Its cognate antigen is unknown. TCRdb re-called the 5' RACE reads with MiXCR, one entry per CDR3 protein. Here the sample spans 450,000 to 650,000 distinct CDR3 sequences, 13% to 15% being singletons. These data belong to a study of identical twins. The CDR3 length is 15 residues. In germline, CDR1 is MNHNS, CDR2 SASEGT. After removal of 6 bases from V and 2 bases from J, the junction contained 9 bases not matched to a gene. General study results and limits: For out-of-frame beta sequences, excess twin sharing was weaker.

The same data also went into a second study, on yellow fever vaccine responses in identical twins.

Sequenced input: CD4+ T cells sorted from blood. This TCR was recovered from a young woman in good health. This chain links TRBV6-1 with TRBJ2-5, with 7 bases matching TRBD1. This CDR3 reads CASRGDGTAQETQYF. Here the CDR3 DNA reads TGTGCCAGCAGGGGGGATGGGACAGCTCAAGAGACCCAGTACTTC.